This paragraph covers one T cell receptor (beta chain) sequence. The data originate from a study of blood T cell repertoires in COVID-19. Study details: The United States, Italy and Spain provided the acute and convalescent COVID-19 samples.

CDR1 and CDR2 (germline): SGDLS, YYNGEE. V lost 3 bases and J lost 4; bases outside the gene matches: 7. The CDR3 spans 16 residues. Assay used: immunoSEQ multiplex PCR; TCRdb lists only in-frame clones, some missing. The sample lists over 70,000 clones; over 60% were seen once. The material sequenced was peripheral blood. The chain combines TRBV9 with TRBJ2-2; 9 bases align to TRBD1. The source is a man aged 65-85 years with acute or convalescent COVID-19. In nucleotides, the CDR3 is TGTGCCAGCAGCGCTCCGGGACAGGGTCGCACCGGGGAGCTGTTTTTT. Amino acids: CASSAPGQGRTGELFF. Full variable domain (remainder filled in from reference TRBV9 and TRBJ2-2): DSGVTQTPKHLITATGQRVTLRCSPRSGDLSVYWYQQSLDQGLQFLIQYYNGEERAKGNILERFSAQQFPDLHSELNLSSLELGDSALYFCASSAPGQGRTGELFFGEGSRLTVL.